These 11 T cell receptor beta chains came from one sample sequenced in a study of T cell clones after liver transplantation. The table came from immunoSEQ multiplex PCR; TCRdb's copy has only in-frame clones and leaves some out. The sample consists of 55,000 to 75,000 clones, around three quarters of them appearing once. The sample was CD4+ T cells from blood, taken at the approximately 15-month timepoint. All receptors come from a human patient who received a liver transplant. The graft donor may account for some of the T cells.

V usage is TRBV7-9 and J usage is TRBJ2-7; tentative D call: TRBD2 (6 bases). The V end was cut by 2 bases, the J end by 4 bases, with 9 bases between. The CDR3 sequence is 13 residues long. CDR1 and CDR2 from the germline V gene are SEHNR and FQNEAQ (reference sequence). The CDR3 bases are TGTGCCAGCAGCTTATCTCGGGAGTACGAGCAGTACGTC. This translates into CASSLSREYEQYV.

The chain employs TRBV14 and TRBJ2-6, with a possible D match to TRBD1 (6 bases). CDR1 SGHDN and CDR2 FVKESK come from the germline V gene. V gave up 4 bases and J gave up 0 bases, with 19 bases separating them. The CDR3 is 19 residues long. The CDR3 sequence is CASSPLRGQGNSGANVLTF. CDR3 in DNA: TGTGCCAGCAGCCCCTTAAGGGGACAAGGGAACTCTGGGGCCAACGTCCTGACTTTC.

V is TRBV6-5 and J is TRBJ1-1; no clear D. Germline CDR1 is MNHEY and CDR2 is SVGAGI. The CDR3 has 13 amino acids. V lost 1 base, J lost 1 base, and 4 bases lay in between. CDR3 coding DNA: TGTGCCAGCAGTTACTTTGGGAACACTGAAGCTTTCTTT. Translation gives CASSYFGNTEAFF.

This chain connects TRBV29-1 to TRBJ2-6; tentative D call: TRBD1 (5 bases). V lost 0 bases, J lost 12 bases, and 15 bases lay in between. The CDR3 is 14 residues long. Germline V gene data show CDR1 as SQVTM and CDR2 as ANQGSEA. The CDR3 loop is CSVEERSQASVLTF. CDR3 nucleotides: TGCAGCGTTGAAGAGAGGTCACAGGCTTCCGTCCTGACTTTC.

CDR3 sequence reads: CASSLRPPQGPGNNEQFF. In DNA form, the CDR3 reads TGTGCCAGCAGTTTACGTCCCCCACAGGGGCCGGGGAACAATGAGCAGTTCTTC. The chain joins TRBV27 to TRBJ2-1, with TRBD1 identical over 7 bases. CDR1 and CDR2 from the germline V gene are MNHEY and SMNVEV (reference sequence). The CDR3 has 18 residues. The V segment lost 2 bases and the J segment 5 bases; nucleotides outside the gene matches: 15.

The V gene is TRBV14, the J gene TRBJ1-2, with 10 nucleotides matching TRBD1. The CDR3 spans 13 residues. Germline trimming cut 4 bases from V and 6 bases from J; bases unmatched to any gene: 2. The V gene's germline CDR1 is SGHDN and CDR2 FVKESK. The CDR3 reads CASSRDRGHGYTF. The CDR3 bases are TGTGCCAGCAGCCGGGACAGGGGACATGGCTACACCTTC. Combining the CDR3 with reference TRBV14 and TRBJ1-2 gives the whole variable domain EAGVTQFPSHSVIEKGQTVTLRCDPISGHDNLYWYRRVMGKEIKFLLHFVKESKQDESGMPNNRFLAERTGGTYSTLKVQPAELEDSGVYFCASSRDRGHGYTFGSGTRLTVV.

The rearrangement joins TRBV5-1 to TRBJ2-1, with D possibly being TRBD1 or TRBD2 (5 bases each). The V gene lost 2 bases and the J gene lost 5 bases, with 14 bases spanning the gap. This CDR3 region has 15 residues. Germline V gene lookup returns CDR1 SGHRS and CDR2 YFSETQ. This chain's CDR3 is CASSFLGTENNEQFF. CDR3 nucleotides: TGCGCCAGCAGCTTTCTGGGGACCGAGAACAATGAGCAGTTCTTC.

This clone is termed medium-sized. The same CDR3 can be traced to other DNA sequences in this sample. The CDR3 sequence: CSVGLAGGQETQYF. CDR3 DNA sequence: TGCAGCGTTGGACTAGCGGGAGGGCAAGAGACCCAGTACTTC. V usage is TRBV29-1 and J usage is TRBJ2-5; the match to TRBD2 covers 14 bases. Germline trimming cut 4 bases from V and 2 bases from J; bases unmatched to any gene: 0. The CDR3 contains 14 residues. In germline, CDR1 is SQVTM, CDR2 ANQGSEA.

This clone was seen more than once but under ten times. The chain uses TRBV7-8 and TRBJ1-1; D may be TRBD1 (5 bases). Per germline, CDR1 SGHVS and CDR2 FQNEAQ. V was shortened by 7 bases and J by 3 bases, with 21 bases between the two germline ends. The CDR3 has 16 amino acids. In DNA form, the CDR3 reads TGTGCCAGCACCCTGTTAAGTGTGGGGGGTGACACTGAAGCTTTCTTT. Translation gives CASTLLSVGGDTEAFF.

A single count supports this clone. This chain joins TRBV6-5 and TRBJ2-7, with D hard to call. The CDR3 consists of 15 residues. Germline CDR1 MNHEY, CDR2 SVGAGI. V lost 6 bases, J lost 3 bases, and 18 bases lay in between. Here the CDR3 DNA reads TGTGCCAGCAGCACCATCGGTAGTCAGAACTACGAGCAGTACTTC. As protein: CASSTIGSQNYEQYF.

The chain couples TRBV2 to TRBJ2-7, with D maybe TRBD1 (6 bases). CDR1 SNHLY and CDR2 FYNNEI come from the germline V gene. This CDR3 comprises 14 residues. With 2 bases removed from V and 2 bases from J, the gap between germline ends came to 10 bases. The CDR3 region is CASSEPRGTYEQYV. The CDR3 DNA follows: TGTGCCAGCAGTGAACCCAGGGGAACCTACGAGCAGTACGTC.